The text below deals with one T cell receptor beta chain. TCRdb's copy holds only in-frame clones and misses some; the assay was immunoSEQ multiplex PCR. The sample holds approximately 300,000 clones, around four fifths seen once. This entry comes from a study of Ad26.COV2.S vaccination and SARS-CoV-2 variants. The treatment was: 15 to 20 received Ad26.COV2.S at low or high dose, single or two shots; about five received placebo; per-sample allocation not given. The study sampled participants on day 63 after the first vaccine or placebo injection. The CDR3 is 16 residues long. Trimming removed 4 bases from V and 0 bases from J, with 12 bases in between. The germline V gene has CDR1 MNHEY and CDR2 SVGEGT.

The sequence was obtained from a person aged 18 to 59 who received the Ad26.COV2.S COVID-19 vaccine or a placebo. This chain uses TRBV6-2 or TRBV6-3 with TRBJ2-2; D is unresolved. The source material was peripheral blood, sampled in a trial of Ad26.COV2.S vaccine versus placebo. In DNA, the CDR3 is TGTGCCAGCAGTTGGGGTGGCATCGCGAACACCGGGGAGCTGTTTTTT. Its protein is CASSWGGIANTGELFF.